This T cell receptor beta chain was captured by sequencing in a study of blood T cell repertoires in COVID-19. For the study at large: Researchers got acute and convalescent COVID-19 samples from the United States, Italy and Spain. T cells, B-cell-depleted T cells, or PBMCs provided the cDNA or gDNA that served as material.

The CDR3 is made up of 15 amino acids. Germline CDR1 is LGHNA and CDR2 is YNFKEQ. V was pared by 1 base and J by 2 bases, with 9 bases between. In the original workflow: Counts of nucleated cells, estimated from reference gene primer amplification, were obtained. The repertoire was sequenced with immunoSEQ multiplex PCR; TCRdb's copy has only in-frame clones and lacks some. V and J calls and clone size are those listed in that table; D and trimming were worked out from the DNA. This table holds approximately 73,000 clones, roughly 86% found once. Sequenced: peripheral blood. The sequence came from a woman aged 60-75 years with acute or convalescent COVID-19. The chain employs TRBV4-2 and TRBJ1-5; no reliable D call. CDR3 protein: CASSQVWGGNQPQHF. CDR3 bases: TGTGCCAGCAGCCAAGTATGGGGAGGCAATCAGCCCCAGCATTTT.